This T cell receptor beta chain was recorded in a study of OX40 agonist ivuxolimab in advanced cancers. Method: immunoSEQ multiplex PCR; TCRdb's copy keeps in-frame clones and lacks some. The sample has tens of thousands of clones, around four fifths seen once. V was trimmed by 3 bases and J by 4 bases, leaving 10 bases between them. The CDR3 totals 13 residues. Germline lookup yields CDR1 SGDLS and CDR2 YYNGEE. In its sample, this clone was seen once. The V and J genes are TRBV9 and TRBJ1-1; D is unresolved. The receptor's source is an adult with an advanced solid tumor such as melanoma, head and neck, liver or kidney cancer. Sequencing was performed on CD4+ or CD8+ T cells sorted from blood, taken in a trial of the OX40 agonist ivuxolimab. CDR3 sequence (DNA): TGTGCCAGCAGCGCCACGTTGGGCACTGAAGCTTTCTTT. It yields the protein CASSATLGTEAFF.